This section outlines one T cell receptor beta chain sequence together with its context. The sample belongs to a study of blood T cell repertoires in COVID-19. Looking at the study overall: There were acute and convalescent COVID-19 samples, and they came from the United States, Italy and Spain. PBMCs, B-cell-depleted T cells, or T cells were the source of the cDNA or gDNA that made up the material.

CDR1 is SGHRS and CDR2 is YFSETQ in the germline V gene. V lost 0 bases to trimming and J lost 7 bases, with 8 bases between them. The CDR3 loop spans 14 amino acids. In the original processing: Reference gene primer amplification gave nucleated cell count estimates. Sequenced by immunoSEQ multiplex PCR; TCRdb stores in-frame clones only, minus some. V and J calls and clone size are as listed in that table; D and trimming were resolved from the DNA. The sample lists 150,000 to 200,000 clones, about 82% occurring once. Sequenced input: peripheral blood. The chain joins TRBV5-1 to TRBJ1-6; D is possibly TRBD1 (5 bases). This TCR was sampled from a woman aged 25 to 39 with acute or convalescent COVID-19. The CDR3 bases are TGCGCCAGCAGCTTGGGTGGGGCCAATTCACCCCTCCACTTT. Encoded protein: CASSLGGANSPLHF. The full variable domain, in which reference TRBV5-1 and TRBJ1-6 provide the parts outside the CDR3, is KAGVTQTPRYLIKTRGQQVTLSCSPISGHRSVSWYQQTPGQGLQFLFEYFSETQRNKGNFPGRFSGRQFSNSRSEMNVSTLELGDSALYLCASSLGGANSPLHFGNGTRLTVT.